A selection of T cell receptor beta chains follows, all from one sample in a study of blood T cells in healthy people across ages. TCRdb passed the 5' RACE reads through MiXCR, listing each CDR3 protein once. The data show about 1,400,000 distinct CDR3 sequences, with around 39% seen just once and roughly 8.2% held by the top ten. The sample was blood. These receptors came from a woman younger than 35 in good health. Both conserved end residues are part of each CDR3. D genes are given only for firm matches. Size tells how often a clone was seen (once, few, many) or the class of an expanded clone, and some rows leave it out.

v_call,d_call,j_call,clone_size,cdr3_nt,cdr3_aa
TRBV30,TRBD2,TRBJ2-1,-,TGTGCCTGGAGTCCCCCTTGGACTAGCGGCTACAATGAGCAGTTCTTC,CAWSPPWTSGYNEQFF
TRBV6-1,TRBD1,TRBJ2-6,few,TGTGCCAGCAGGCCGACAGGGATTTCCAACGTCCTGACTTTC,CASRPTGISNVLTF
TRBV10-3,TRBD1,TRBJ2-1,-,TGTGCCATCTCAGGAGGACAGGGGGGGTACAATGAGCAGTTCTTC,CAISGGQGGYNEQFF
TRBV15,-,TRBJ2-3,-,TGTGCCACCAGGGAGGACATTAGCACAGATACGCAGTATTTT,CATREDISTDTQYF
TRBV3-1,-,TRBJ1-2,-,TGTGCCAGCAGCCAAGCGATGGATAGCAGGGGCTACACCTTC,CASSQAMDSRGYTF
TRBV12-3/TRBV12-4,TRBD1,TRBJ1-1,-,TGTGCCAGCAGCTACTGGGCAGGGGGCACTGAAGCTTTCTTT,CASSYWAGGTEAFF
TRBV30,-,TRBJ1-2,-,TGTGCCTGGAGTGTGGGGGGATTGAATGGCTACACCTTC,CAWSVGGLNGYTF
TRBV6-1,-,TRBJ1-2,few,TGTGCCAGCAGAGGACAAGTCCATTCTAACTATGGCCACACCTTC,CASRGQVHSNYGHTF
TRBV9,-,TRBJ2-7,-,TGTGCCAGCAGCGTAGCTTCGACGGACTACGAGCAGTACTTC,CASSVASTDYEQYF
TRBV30,-,TRBJ1-2,-,TGTGCCTGGAGTCCATTGGGGTCTGGCTACACCTTC,CAWSPLGSGYTF
TRBV7-2,TRBD2,TRBJ2-1,-,TGTGCCAGCAGCCGTGTGGGCGGGACTAGCGGGATTCAGGAGCAGTTCTTC,CASSRVGGTSGIQEQFF
TRBV7-3,TRBD2,TRBJ2-1,-,TGTGCCAGCAGCGGTCAGCGGGGGAACTACAATGAGCAGTTCTTC,CASSGQRGNYNEQFF
TRBV30,-,TRBJ2-6,-,TGTGCCTGGAGTGTCGGTATCTCTGGGGCCAACGTCCTGACTTTC,CAWSVGISGANVLTF
TRBV7-9,-,TRBJ2-1,few,TGTGCCAGCAGCCCACTCGGGGGGCTCCCGGTCTCCTACAATGAGCAGTTCTTC,CASSPLGGLPVSYNEQFF
TRBV7-2,TRBD2,TRBJ2-3,-,TGTGCCAGCAGCCGATCCGGGACTAGCTTGCCGGATACGCAGTATTTT,CASSRSGTSLPDTQYF
TRBV7-2,TRBD2,TRBJ2-7,-,TGTGCCAGCAGCTTTCCTAGCGGGAGTATAGGCGAGCAGTACTTC,CASSFPSGSIGEQYF
TRBV7-8,-,TRBJ2-1,few,TGTGCCAGCAGCTTAAGCTGGTATTCCGATGAGCAGTTCTTC,CASSLSWYSDEQFF
TRBV3-1,-,TRBJ1-4,once,TGTGCCAGCAGCCAAGAGGGGGGAATCCGCGAAAAACTGTTTTTT,CASSQEGGIREKLFF
TRBV6-5,TRBD1,TRBJ2-7,-,TGTGCCAGCAGTTACGGGGGGACAGGGGGATACGAGCAGTACTTC,CASSYGGTGGYEQYF
TRBV6-2/TRBV6-3,-,TRBJ1-1,-,TGTGCCAGCAGTTACCTTGAAGTATGGAACACTGAAGCTTTCTTT,CASSYLEVWNTEAFF
TRBV4-1,-,TRBJ2-3,-,TGCGCCAGCAGCCACCGGGGAGAAGGTACAGATACGCAGTATTTT,CASSHRGEGTDTQYF
TRBV20-1,-,TRBJ2-7,few,TGCAGTGCGCCGCGGGCGCCTCAGTACGAGCAGTACTTC,CSAPRAPQYEQYF
TRBV18,TRBD1,TRBJ2-7,-,TGTGCCAGCTCATCGCGGTCGGGAACAGGGGAGCTCTACGAGCAGTACTTC,CASSSRSGTGELYEQYF
TRBV12-3/TRBV12-4,TRBD2,TRBJ2-1,-,TGTGCCAGCAGACAGACTAGCGGGAGGTCGGTGTGTGAGCAGTTCTTC,CASRQTSGRSVCEQFF
TRBV20-1,-,TRBJ2-5,few,TGCAGTGCTCAAAAAGAGACCCAGTACTTC,CSAQKETQYF
TRBV15,-,TRBJ1-1,-,TGTGCCACCAGCAGACAGCAGGGGACTGAAGCTTTCTTT,CATSRQQGTEAFF
TRBV4-1,TRBD2,TRBJ2-3,-,TGCGCCAGCAGCCCTAGCGGTTACACAGCTACGCAGTATTTT,CASSPSGYTATQYF
TRBV28,-,TRBJ1-1,-,TGTGCCAGCAGTTCGCCGGTTGTGAGGGGCACTGAAGCTTTCTTT,CASSSPVVRGTEAFF
TRBV12-3/TRBV12-4,TRBD1,TRBJ1-6,few,TGTGCCAGCAGCATGAGGACAGGGGTTTATAATTCACCCCTCCACTTT,CASSMRTGVYNSPLHF
TRBV5-1,-,TRBJ2-6,few,TGCGCCAGCAGCTTGGCCTCCTCCTCTGGGGCCAACGTCCTGACTTTC,CASSLASSSGANVLTF